This T cell receptor beta chain was recovered during a study of T cell responses to AZD1222 COVID-19 vaccine. Study-wide context: The analysis combined second doses at about 4 or about 12 weeks. Study results and caveats: Clonal diversity may have been underestimated, and the donors were mostly white British, with more females than males.

Of note for this clone: The antigen remains unidentified.

The data were produced by immunoSEQ multiplex PCR, yet TCRdb's version contains in-frame clones alone and is incomplete. This sample has about 120,000 clones; approximately 90% occur once, and the top ten carry roughly 4.5%. The sample here was peripheral blood, taken on day 0 of AZD1222 vaccination. This receptor was taken from an adult in good health.

DNA of the CDR3: TGTGCCAGCAGCTACCCGAGCGGAAACTACGAGCAGTACTTC. Protein: CASSYPSGNYEQYF. This chain uses TRBV7-9 with TRBJ2-7; possibly TRBD2 for D (5 bases). The V gene's germline CDR1 is SEHNR and CDR2 FQNEAQ (reference sequence). The length of the CDR3 is 14 residues. V shed 4 bases and J shed 3 bases, with 13 bases lying between them.